This record covers a single TCR beta chain. Its antigen is undetermined. This specimen comes from a study of memory CD4+ T cells and cytomegalovirus serostatus. Points from the study as a whole: Repertoires predicted CMV serostatus with median bootstrapped AUC of about 0.94.

The repertoire was sequenced with immunoSEQ multiplex PCR; TCRdb's copy has only in-frame clones and lacks some. The sample carries 60,000 to 70,000 clones, about 76% recorded once. V was shortened by 8 bases and J by 3 bases, with 10 bases between the two germline ends. The CDR3 extends over 12 amino acids. Germline loops: CDR1 SEHNR, CDR2 FQNEAQ (reference sequence). Single viable CD3+CD4+CD8-CD45RO+ cells were sorted as the memory CD4+ T cells. The origin of this receptor is an adult in good health and CMV-seropositive. The sequencing sample was made of memory CD4+ T cells from blood. The rearrangement links TRBV7-9 to TRBJ2-5; no reliable D call. The CDR3 loop reads CASVRVEETQYF. The CDR3 DNA sequence: TGTGCCAGCGTCAGAGTCGAAGAGACCCAGTACTTC.